These 26 T cell receptor beta chains were all obtained from the same sample, sequenced in a study of T cells in tuberculosis (dated by TCRdb to between 2018 and 2020). PBMC were thawed, rested overnight, stained with GMM-loaded CD1B tetramer, a Live/Dead dye and anti-CD3, and then sorted on a FACS Aria II. CD1B tetramers were loaded with C32 glucose monomycolate purified from Rhodococcus equi. Library preparation used the immunoSEQ multiplex PCR assay. Drawn from immuneACCESS, this table holds only the in-frame rearrangements with V and J called that TCRdb kept. Clones are partly lost; checked studies trace under half to an unresolved V gene and leave the rest unexplained. The sample table holds approximately 57,000 clones, of which approximately 91% were seen once. The top ten clonotypes cover just over 20% of the sample. The sequencing input was CD1b-GMM tetramer-negative cells sorted from PBMCs. Read against the paper, the sample's cell subset or site label means: T cells not binding CD1B-GMM tetramer, sorted from same donor. Receptor source: an adult woman with latent tuberculosis.

The chain recombines TRBV5-4 with TRBJ2-1; 11 bases map to TRBD2. The CDR3 sequence is 15 residues long. With V trimmed by 4 bases and J by 9 bases, 9 bases remained unmatched. Germline-derived CDR1 and CDR2 are SGHNT and YYREEE (reference sequence). The CDR3 DNA sequence: TGTGCCAGCAGCCCGCCTAGCGGGGGGCGGGGTGAGCAGTTCTTC. It is translated as CASSPPSGGRGEQFF.

The CDR3 protein is CASSQDAGAGSPLHF. The CDR3, as DNA: TGTGCCAGCAGCCAGGATGCAGGGGCTGGTTCACCCCTCCACTTT. The rearrangement joins TRBV6-4 to TRBJ1-6, with a weak D call TRBD1 (6 bases). Trimming took off 6 bases at V and 9 bases at J, with 18 bases between the two ends. CDR1 and CDR2 from the germline V gene are MRHNA and SNTAGT. The CDR3 has 15 amino acids.

The chain links TRBV20-1 to TRBJ1-1; the D is unclear. The CDR3 runs 11 residues. V lost 3 bases and J 11 bases, leaving 13 bases between the germline ends. Germline V CDR1 and CDR2: DFQATT, SNEGSKA (reference sequence). The CDR3 nucleotides are TGCAGTGCTAGTGCCGGAGGTAGGGCTTTCTTT. Protein: CSASAGGRAFF.

The chain recombines TRBV28 with TRBJ2-2; a possible D gene is TRBD2 (6 bases). V was clipped by 3 bases and J by 6 bases, with 14 bases between them. The CDR3 length is 15 residues. From germline, CDR1 is MDHEN and CDR2 SYDVKM. CDR3 in DNA: TGTGCCAGCAGTTTCGGGACTCAGTCATCCGGGGAGCTGTTTTTT. Amino acids: CASSFGTQSSGELFF.

In the case of this clone: A junction boundary mismatches the germline segment, possibly from a read error. This rearrangement joins TRBV7-2 to TRBJ2-5; D may be TRBD1 (6 bases). Germline lookup yields CDR1 SGHTA and CDR2 FQGNSA. The CDR3 is made up of 12 amino acids. Here the CDR3 reads CASSLNRQVSNF. For the CDR3, the DNA is TGTGCCAGCAGCTTAAACAGACAGGTTTCCAACTTC.

The chain couples TRBV4-1 to TRBJ1-1; D remains ambiguous. Trimming took off 4 bases at V and 4 bases at J, with 10 bases between the two ends. The length of the CDR3 is 13 residues. Germline assignment: CDR1 MGHRA and CDR2 YSYEKL. Written as DNA, the CDR3 is TGCGCCAGCAGCCTAGTCCCATCCACTGAAGCTTTCTTT. Protein product: CASSLVPSTEAFF.

This chain links TRBV4-3 with TRBJ2-5; weak D call: TRBD1 (6 bases). The CDR3 is made up of 15 amino acids. CDR1 is LGHNA, CDR2 YSLEER, per germline. Trimming stripped 4 bases from V and 1 base from J, with 13 bases between. The CDR3, as DNA: TGCGCCAGCAGCCCCGCTAGAGGGGGCCAAGAGACCCAGTACTTC. Its translation is CASSPARGGQETQYF.

V is TRBV27 and J is TRBJ1-1, with 9 bases matching TRBD1. The CDR3 is made up of 16 amino acids. Per germline, CDR1 MNHEY and CDR2 SMNVEV (reference sequence). J was trimmed by 2 bases and V by 8 bases; bases with no gene match: 12. The CDR3 loop reads CASGRTGVVGNTEAFF. DNA for the CDR3: TGTGCCAGCGGGAGGACAGGGGTAGTCGGAAACACTGAAGCTTTCTTT.

This chain connects TRBV6-1 to TRBJ2-7, with TRBD2 identical over 7 bases. CDR3 length equals 14 residues. The trim removed 4 bases at V and 0 bases at J, leaving 3 bases unmatched. Germline lookup yields CDR1 MNHNS and CDR2 SASEGT. CDR3 amino acids: CASSGIAGSYEQYF. The CDR3 DNA reads TGTGCCAGCAGTGGGATAGCGGGCTCCTACGAGCAGTACTTC.

As regards this clone: Other DNA sequences in the sample encode the same CDR3. The chain has TRBV4-3 and TRBJ1-6, with TRBD1 as a possible D gene (6 bases). Trimming left V 4 bases short and J 4 bases short, with 14 bases between. Per germline, CDR1 LGHNA and CDR2 YSLEER. This CDR3 contains 16 residues. DNA for the CDR3: TGCGCCAGCAGCCCAACACAGGGTGAATATAATTCACCCCTCCACTTT. This translates into CASSPTQGEYNSPLHF.

The CDR3 is CASSTSGTNPHNEQFF. The DNA for the CDR3 is TGCGCCAGCAGTACTAGCGGGACCAATCCCCACAATGAGCAGTTCTTC. This sequence joins TRBV5-1 and TRBJ2-1, with 10 bases matching TRBD2. Losses at the gene ends were 5 bases for V and 5 bases for J; bases not matched to a gene: 10. Per the germline V gene, CDR1 is SGHRS and CDR2 is YFSETQ. The CDR3 sequence is 16 residues long.

In its sample, this clone was seen a few times. The chain combines TRBV19 with TRBJ2-2; D uncertain. Trimming took off 3 bases at V and 1 base at J, with 6 bases between the two ends. There are 14 residues in the CDR3. Germline-derived CDR1 and CDR2 are LNHDA and SQIVND (reference sequence). CDR3 sequence: CASSITENTGELFF. The CDR3 coding sequence is TGTGCCAGTAGTATTACAGAGAACACCGGGGAGCTGTTTTTT.

The count of this clone is one. This chain links TRBV6-1 with TRBJ1-5; D not certain. CDR1 is MNHNS and CDR2 is SASEGT in the germline V gene. The ends were cut back, 6 bases at V and 1 base at J, with 13 bases in the middle. The CDR3 has 15 residues. CDR3 protein: CASRELIESNQPQHF. The DNA for the CDR3 is TGTGCCAGCAGAGAGTTAATTGAAAGCAATCAGCCCCAGCATTTT.

Judged by abundance, this clone is medium-sized (0.01 to 0.1%). V and J are TRBV5-6 and TRBJ2-6; D is uncertain. Trimming took off 2 bases at V and 0 bases at J, with 15 bases between the two ends. The CDR3 sequence is 18 residues long. Germline V gene sequence: CDR1 SGHDT, CDR2 YYEEEE. For the CDR3, the DNA is TGTGCCAGCAGCTTTGACCCGACTGACCTCTCTGGGGCCAACGTCCTGACTTTC. This encodes CASSFDPTDLSGANVLTF.

This clone was found once. The chain joins TRBV5-1 to TRBJ2-2; 8 bases line up with TRBD1. The CDR3 extends over 14 amino acids. J was trimmed by 6 bases and V by 5 bases; bases with no gene match: 6. Germline loops: CDR1 SGHRS, CDR2 YFSETQ. Here the CDR3 DNA reads TGCGCCAGCAGATTAAGGACAGGGCCCGGGGAGCTGTTTTTT. Translating it yields CASRLRTGPGELFF.

This chain connects TRBV4-3 to TRBJ2-7, with TRBD1 matching over 8 bases. The CDR3 runs to 15 residues. The V gene end was trimmed by 3 bases and the J gene end by 2 bases; junction bases not matched to a gene: 6. Germline assignment: CDR1 LGHNA and CDR2 YSLEER. CDR3 amino acids: CASSHGQGAAYEQYF. In nucleotides, the CDR3 is TGCGCCAGCAGCCATGGGCAGGGGGCAGCCTACGAGCAGTACTTC.

V and J are TRBV7-2 and TRBJ1-6; unclear D gene. Germline V gives CDR1 SGHTA, CDR2 FQGNSA. Trimming left V 3 bases short and J 4 bases short, with 10 bases between. The CDR3 runs 15 residues. CDR3 region: CASSFISGYNSPLHF. CDR3 DNA: TGTGCCAGCAGCTTCATTTCCGGGTATAATTCACCCCTCCACTTT.

The CDR3 nucleotides are TGTGCCAGCAGCTTAAGCGGCGGGGCGGCTTATGGCTACACCTTC. As protein: CASSLSGGAAYGYTF. J is TRBJ1-2 and V is TRBV7-2; a possible D gene is TRBD1 (5 bases). Germline loops: CDR1 SGHTA, CDR2 FQGNSA. With 2 bases removed from V and 5 bases from J, the gap between germline ends came to 15 bases. The length of the CDR3 is 15 residues.

Note on this clone: Other DNA sequences in the sample encode the same CDR3. The V and J genes are TRBV19 and TRBJ2-7; TRBD1 agrees at 7 bases. V shed 5 bases and J 0 bases; nucleotides not matched to a gene: 7. CDR1 is LNHDA and CDR2 is SQIVND in the germline V gene (reference sequence). The CDR3 covers 15 residues. Here the CDR3 reads CASSSGTAFSYEQYF. CDR3 DNA sequence: TGTGCCAGTAGTTCAGGGACAGCCTTCTCCTACGAGCAGTACTTC.

The chain combines TRBV2 with TRBJ2-5; 13 nucleotides agree with TRBD2. The CDR3 contains 14 residues. The germline CDR1 and CDR2 sequences are SNHLY and FYNNEI. Trimming cost V 5 bases and J 11 bases; bases outside gene matches: 8. In DNA, the CDR3 is TGTGCCAGCAGTCCCGGGACTAGCGGGATCTCGCAGTACTTC. This encodes CASSPGTSGISQYF.

This rearrangement joins TRBV9 to TRBJ1-6; TRBD1 matches 11 bases. Germline lookup yields CDR1 SGDLS and CDR2 YYNGEE. The CDR3 has 21 amino acids. The trim removed 0 bases at V and 0 bases at J, leaving 11 bases unmatched. The CDR3 loop reads CASSVDGGQGAYSSYNSPLHF. CDR3 sequence (DNA): TGTGCCAGCAGCGTAGATGGTGGACAGGGGGCCTATAGCTCCTATAATTCACCCCTCCACTTT.

The V gene is TRBV4-3, the J gene TRBJ2-7; no firm D call. This CDR3 is 15 amino acids long. Germline V gene sequence: CDR1 LGHNA, CDR2 YSLEER. The germline V and J ends were trimmed by 4 bases and 3 bases, with 16 bases remaining between them. DNA of the CDR3: TGCGCCAGCAGCCCAGACCGCCCCAGACTCTACGAGCAGTACTTC. Protein sequence: CASSPDRPRLYEQYF.

This sequence joins TRBV21-1 and TRBJ2-6; no DNA check was done on the table's D call, TRBD1. TRBV21-1 is tagged as a pseudogene. The CDR3 length is 20 residues. In nucleotides, the CDR3 is TGTGCCAGCAGCAAAGCGAGGAACAGGGGTCCTCCTAAGGGGGCCAACGTCCTGACTTTC. This sequence encodes CASSKARNRGPPKGANVLTF.

The V and J genes are TRBV27 and TRBJ2-3; 9 nucleotides match TRBD1. This CDR3 is built from 12 residues. Trimming removed 6 bases from V and 8 bases from J; junction bases left unmatched: 3. Looked up from germline, CDR1 is MNHEY and CDR2 is SMNVEV (reference sequence). The CDR3: CASRPTGGTQYF. The CDR3 DNA follows: TGTGCCAGCAGACCGACAGGGGGTACGCAGTATTTT.

The genes are TRBV19 and TRBJ2-7; 12 bases fit TRBD1. V lost 1 base, J lost 3 bases, and 4 bases stayed unmatched. The CDR3 covers 16 residues. CDR1 is LNHDA and CDR2 is SQIVND in the germline V gene (reference sequence). The CDR3 reads CASSIGGTGGFYEQYF. CDR3 DNA: TGTGCCAGTAGTATAGGCGGGACAGGGGGCTTCTACGAGCAGTACTTC. Together with reference TRBV19 and TRBJ2-7, the CDR3 gives the full variable domain: DGGITQSPKYLFRKEGQNVTLSCEQNLNHDAMYWYRQDPGQGLRLIYYSQIVNDFQKGDIAEGYSVSREKKESFPLTVTSAQKNPTAFYLCASSIGGTGGFYEQYFGPGTRLTVT.

The chain employs TRBV4-3 and TRBJ2-6; maybe TRBD2 (6 bases). V gave up 0 bases and J gave up 2 bases, with 11 bases separating them. The V gene's germline CDR1 is LGHNA and CDR2 YSLEER. The CDR3 is 17 residues long. The CDR3 DNA follows: TGCGCCAGCAGCCAAGATGCGGGGTTGACTGGGGCCAACGTCCTGACTTTC. It specifies CASSQDAGLTGANVLTF.